These 17 T cell receptor beta chains came from one sample sequenced in a study of cytomegalovirus exposure and HLA in healthy donors. PCR involved 60 Vbeta and 13 Jbeta primers. TCRdb's table, derived via immunoSEQ multiplex PCR, lists solely in-frame clones and lacks some. The sample lists some 100,000 clones; around three quarters were seen once. Sequencing was done on a sample of PBMCs. Receptors were obtained from a female donor in good health and CMV-seropositive.

CDR3 sequence: CASSQAGGSGANVLTF. DNA of the CDR3: TGCGCCAGCAGCCAAGCCGGGGGCTCTGGGGCCAACGTCCTGACTTTC. The chain recombines TRBV4-1 with TRBJ2-6, with D perhaps matching TRBD2 (6 bases). Germline lookup yields CDR1 MGHRA and CDR2 YSYEKL. There are 16 residues in the CDR3. Between the trimmed V and J ends, which lost 1 base and 0 bases, there was a span of 7 bases.

Concerning this clone: At one boundary the junction diverges from the germline segment, which might be a read error. J is TRBJ2-1 and V is TRBV7-9; a possible D gene is TRBD2 (6 bases). The CDR3 is 15 residues long. Germline V CDR1 and CDR2: SEHNR, FQNEAQ (reference sequence). DNA for the CDR3: TGTTCCAGCAGCTTAGTGGGACTGCTATACAATGAGCAGTTCTTC. Translated: CSSSLVGLLYNEQFF.

This clone appeared a few times. This chain uses TRBV18 with TRBJ1-1, with 8 bases fitting TRBD1. The CDR3 consists of 16 residues. Per germline, CDR1 KGHSH and CDR2 LQKENI. Unmatched junction bases numbered 14, after V lost 6 bases and J lost 5 bases. CDR3 DNA sequence: TGTGCCAGCTCGCCCAGGGGGCTCCCCGAGGGGACTGAAGCTTTCTTT. Its translation is CASSPRGLPEGTEAFF.

This chain uses TRBV6-5 with TRBJ1-1; no reliable D call. With 1 base removed from V and 1 base from J, the gap between germline ends came to 4 bases. This CDR3 is built from 13 residues. The germline gives CDR1 MNHEY, CDR2 SVGAGI. CDR3: CASSYFGNTEAFF. CDR3 sequence (DNA): TGTGCCAGCAGTTACTTCGGGAACACTGAAGCTTTCTTT.

In this sample, this clone turned up once. V is TRBV30 and J is TRBJ1-3; TRBD1 aligns across 7 bases. From germline, CDR1 is GTSNPN and CDR2 SVGIG (reference sequence). The junction had 3 bases not matched to a gene; V was cut back by 4 bases and J by 0 bases. CDR3 size: 14 residues. CDR3: CAWKPGGSGNTIYF. CDR3 sequence (DNA): TGTGCCTGGAAACCAGGGGGCTCTGGAAACACCATATATTTT.

The rearrangement joins TRBV5-5 to TRBJ1-2, with TRBD1 as a possible D gene (5 bases). CDR1 and CDR2 from the germline V gene are SGHKS and YYEKEE (reference sequence). The V end lost 0 bases, the J end lost 4 bases, and 10 bases lay between the germline ends. This CDR3 is built from 14 residues. The CDR3, as DNA: TGTGCCAGCAGCTTGGAGGGGCTTAGCTATGGCTACACCTTC. Amino acids: CASSLEGLSYGYTF.

The chain uses TRBV7-2 and TRBJ2-3; 11 bases agree with TRBD2. Germline CDR1 and CDR2: SGHTA and FQGNSA. Germline trimming cut 7 bases from V and 2 bases from J; bases unmatched to any gene: 17. This CDR3 contains 19 residues. CDR3 residues: CASKRGLAGGNSYTDTQYF. The CDR3 nucleotides read TGTGCCAGCAAGAGGGGGCTAGCGGGAGGTAACTCCTACACAGATACGCAGTATTTT.

The chain links TRBV2 to TRBJ1-2; a possible D gene is TRBD1 (6 bases). The germline CDR1 and CDR2 sequences are SNHLY and FYNNEI. The CDR3 runs to 12 residues. V was shortened by 8 bases and J by 2 bases, with 9 bases between the two germline ends. CDR3 region: CASPGANYGYTF. For the CDR3, the DNA is TGTGCCAGCCCAGGGGCGAACTATGGCTACACCTTC.

The chain carries TRBV7-2 and TRBJ2-7; 7 bases line up with TRBD2. The CDR3 spans 16 residues. V trimming: 2 bases; J trimming: 0 bases; junction bases outside the gene matches: 7. Germline V CDR1 and CDR2: SGHTA, FQGNSA. The DNA for the CDR3 is TGTGCCAGCAGCTTACGGTCTAGCGGACTCTCCTACGAGCAGTACTTC. Protein product: CASSLRSSGLSYEQYF. The entire variable domain, with the rest obtained from reference TRBV7-2 and TRBJ2-7, is as follows: GAGVSQSPSNKVTEKGKDVELRCDPISGHTALYWYRQSLGQGLEFLIYFQGNSAPDKSGLPSDRFSAERTGGSVSTLTIQRTQQEDSAVYLCASSLRSSGLSYEQYFGPGTRLTVT.

This sequence joins TRBV25-1 and TRBJ1-1, with D maybe TRBD1 (5 bases). Trimming left V 4 bases short and J 11 bases short, with 17 bases between. Per germline, CDR1 MGHDK and CDR2 SYGVNS. This CDR3 has 13 residues. Written as DNA, the CDR3 is TGTGCCAGCAGTGCAGGGCAAGAAAAAACGGCTTTCTTT. This translates into CASSAGQEKTAFF.

V and J are TRBV7-2 and TRBJ2-3, with TRBD2 identical over 10 bases. Germline lookup yields CDR1 SGHTA and CDR2 FQGNSA. The J segment lost 2 bases and the V segment lost 5 bases, leaving 7 bases of the junction unmatched. The CDR3 has 16 amino acids. CDR3 DNA: TGTGCCAGCAGCCACCGGACTAGCGGTTACACAGATACGCAGTATTTT. Its protein is CASSHRTSGYTDTQYF.

The V gene is TRBV4-1, the J gene TRBJ2-5; 12 positions agree with TRBD2. Germline V lookup: CDR1 MGHRA, CDR2 YSYEKL. CDR3 length: 18 residues. Trimming at V came to 0 bases and at J to 1 base, leaving 6 bases not matched to a gene. The CDR3 reads CASSQDPVTSGGQETQYF. CDR3 DNA sequence: TGCGCCAGCAGCCAAGATCCCGTGACTAGCGGGGGCCAAGAGACCCAGTACTTC.

This clone appeared a few times. This chain's CDR3 is CASSQARTEGNIQYF. DNA for the CDR3: TGTGCCAGCAGCCAAGCTCGGACAGAGGGAAACATTCAGTACTTC. This rearrangement joins TRBV4-2 to TRBJ2-4, with D perhaps TRBD1 (6 bases). Between the trimmed V and J ends, which lost 1 base and 6 bases, there was a span of 13 bases. CDR1 and CDR2 from the germline V gene are LGHNA and YNFKEQ. This CDR3 contains 15 residues.

CDR3 sequence (DNA): TGTGCCAGCAGTTTTTTGGCCCAAGAGACCCAGTACTTC. Protein: CASSFLAQETQYF. The gene calls are TRBV28 and TRBJ2-5, with D uncertain. V gave up 3 bases and J gave up 1 base, with 6 bases separating them. The CDR3 is 13 residues long. Looked up from germline, CDR1 is MDHEN and CDR2 is SYDVKM.

CDR3 amino acids: CASSLSTGNYEQYF. Here the CDR3 DNA reads TGTGCCAGCAGCCTATCGACAGGGAACTACGAGCAGTACTTC. The rearrangement joins TRBV4-2 to TRBJ2-7; 7 bases line up with TRBD1. V shed 4 bases and J 3 bases; nucleotides not matched to a gene: 6. The germline gives CDR1 LGHNA, CDR2 YNFKEQ. The CDR3 covers 14 residues.

The genes are TRBV30 and TRBJ2-2, with 8 positions matching TRBD1. The V and J ends lost 3 bases and 4 bases, in that order; junction bases with no gene match: 4. Looked up from germline, CDR1 is GTSNPN and CDR2 is SVGIG (reference sequence). The CDR3 consists of 14 residues. CDR3 DNA sequence: TGTGCCTGGAGGGACAGGGTAGTCACCGGGGAGCTGTTTTTT. Its protein is CAWRDRVVTGELFF.

The chain couples TRBV6-6 to TRBJ1-5, with D uncertain. This CDR3 is built from 15 residues. Trimming shortened V by 2 bases and J by 5 bases, and 13 bases separated the two germline ends. Germline values: CDR1 MNHNY, CDR2 SVGAGI (reference sequence). CDR3 sequence: CASSYGGTGDQPQHF. For the CDR3, the DNA is TGTGCCAGCAGTTACGGCGGAACCGGGGATCAGCCCCAGCATTTT.